The clone carrying this TCR beta chain turned up a few times. Its cognate antigen is unknown. The data originate from a study of identical twins. Trimming took 0 bases from V and 2 from J; bases not matched to a gene: 7. The CDR3 has 17 residues. CDR1 is LGHDT and CDR2 is YNNKEL in the germline V gene (reference sequence). Regarding the study as a whole: Abundant beta clonotypes from cord blood bore fewer insertions; memory repertoires lacked this pattern.

MiXCR, run by TCRdb on the 5' RACE reads, gives a single entry per CDR3 protein. This sample carries 1.5 million to 2 million distinct CDR3 sequences, under 35% of them seen once, and the ten largest clones take roughly 0.3%. This receptor was obtained from a newborn girl in good health. Sequenced sample: cord blood. This chain uses TRBV3-1 with TRBJ2-3; 8 nucleotides align to TRBD2. The CDR3 DNA sequence: TGTGCCAGCAGCCAAGATCGGGTAGCGGGGATCACAGATACGCAGTATTTT. It yields the protein CASSQDRVAGITDTQYF.